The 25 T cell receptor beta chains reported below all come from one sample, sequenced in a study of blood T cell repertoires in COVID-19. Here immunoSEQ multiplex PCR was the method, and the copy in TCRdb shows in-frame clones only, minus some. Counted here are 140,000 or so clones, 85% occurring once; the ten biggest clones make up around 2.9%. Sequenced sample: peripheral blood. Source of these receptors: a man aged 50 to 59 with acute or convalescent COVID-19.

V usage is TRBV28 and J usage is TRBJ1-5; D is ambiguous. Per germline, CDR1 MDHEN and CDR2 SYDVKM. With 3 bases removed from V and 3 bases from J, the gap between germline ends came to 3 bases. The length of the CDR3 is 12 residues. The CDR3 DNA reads TGTGCCAGCAGTTTTTACAATCAGCCCCAGCATTTT. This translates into CASSFYNQPQHF.

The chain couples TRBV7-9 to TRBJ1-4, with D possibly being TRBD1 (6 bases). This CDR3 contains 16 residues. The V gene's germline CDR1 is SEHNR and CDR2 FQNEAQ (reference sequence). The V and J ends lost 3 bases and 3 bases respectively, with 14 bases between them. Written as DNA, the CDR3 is TGTGCCAGCAGCTTGGACAGCTCCTCAGCTAATGAAAAACTGTTTTTT. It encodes CASSLDSSSANEKLFF.

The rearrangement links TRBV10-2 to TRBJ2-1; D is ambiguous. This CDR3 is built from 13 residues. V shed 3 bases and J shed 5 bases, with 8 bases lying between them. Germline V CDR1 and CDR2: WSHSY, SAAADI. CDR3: CASSEYSHNEQFF. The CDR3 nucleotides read TGCGCCAGCAGTGAATACTCTCACAATGAGCAGTTCTTC.

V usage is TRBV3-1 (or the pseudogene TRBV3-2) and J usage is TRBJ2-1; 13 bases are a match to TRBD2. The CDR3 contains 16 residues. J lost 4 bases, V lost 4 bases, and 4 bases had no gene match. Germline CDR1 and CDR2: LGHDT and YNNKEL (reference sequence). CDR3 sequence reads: CASSRGLAGIYNEQFF. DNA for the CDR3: TGTGCCAGCAGCCGGGGACTAGCGGGGATTTACAATGAGCAGTTCTTC.

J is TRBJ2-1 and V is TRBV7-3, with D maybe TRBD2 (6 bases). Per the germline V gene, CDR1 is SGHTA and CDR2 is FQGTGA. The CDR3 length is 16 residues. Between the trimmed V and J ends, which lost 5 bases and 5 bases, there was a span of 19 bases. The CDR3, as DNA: TGTGCCAGCAGCCGATCCTCCGGGAGCTGGAACAATGAGCAGTTCTTC. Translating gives CASSRSSGSWNNEQFF.

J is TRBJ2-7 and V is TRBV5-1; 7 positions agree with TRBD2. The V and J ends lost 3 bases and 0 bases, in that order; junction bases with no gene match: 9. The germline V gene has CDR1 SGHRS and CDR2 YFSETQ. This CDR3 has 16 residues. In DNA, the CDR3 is TGCGCCAGCAGCTACAGCGGGACTGGCAGCTCCTACGAGCAGTACTTC. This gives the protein CASSYSGTGSSYEQYF. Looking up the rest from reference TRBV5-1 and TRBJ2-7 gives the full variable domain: KAGVTQTPRYLIKTRGQQVTLSCSPISGHRSVSWYQQTPGQGLQFLFEYFSETQRNKGNFPGRFSGRQFSNSRSEMNVSTLELGDSALYLCASSYSGTGSSYEQYFGPGTRLTVT.

This chain's CDR3 is CASSQADREHYEQYF. The CDR3 coding sequence is TGCGCCAGCAGCCAAGCGGACAGGGAGCACTACGAGCAGTACTTC. The rearrangement uses TRBV4-1 and TRBJ2-7; 8 bases are shared with TRBD1. The CDR3 runs 15 residues. With V trimmed by 1 base and J by 3 bases, 5 bases remained unmatched. The V gene's germline CDR1 is MGHRA and CDR2 YSYEKL.

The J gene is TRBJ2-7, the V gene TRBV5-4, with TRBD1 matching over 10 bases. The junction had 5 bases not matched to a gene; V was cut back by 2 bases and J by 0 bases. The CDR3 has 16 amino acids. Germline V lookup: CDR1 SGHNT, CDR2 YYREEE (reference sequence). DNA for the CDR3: TGTGCCAGCAGCTTACCGGGACAGGGGCACTCCTACGAGCAGTACTTC. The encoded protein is CASSLPGQGHSYEQYF. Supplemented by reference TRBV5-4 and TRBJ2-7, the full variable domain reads ETGVTQSPTHLIKTRGQQVTLRCSSQSGHNTVSWYQQALGQGPQFIFQYYREEENGRGNFPPRFSGLQFPNYSSELNVNALELDDSALYLCASSLPGQGHSYEQYFGPGTRLTVT.

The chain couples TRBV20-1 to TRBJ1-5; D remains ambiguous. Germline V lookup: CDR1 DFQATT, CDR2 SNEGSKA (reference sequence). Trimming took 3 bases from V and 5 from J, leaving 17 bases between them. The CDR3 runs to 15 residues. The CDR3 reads CSASMPGILHQPQHF. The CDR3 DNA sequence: TGCAGTGCTAGTATGCCCGGGATTTTACATCAGCCCCAGCATTTT.

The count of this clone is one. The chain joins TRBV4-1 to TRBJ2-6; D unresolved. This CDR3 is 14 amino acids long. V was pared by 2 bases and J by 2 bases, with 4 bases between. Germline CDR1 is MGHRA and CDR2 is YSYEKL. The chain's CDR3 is CASSQIAGANVLTF. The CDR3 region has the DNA TGCGCCAGCAGCCAAATAGCTGGGGCCAACGTCCTGACTTTC.

The CDR3 DNA follows: TGTGCCAGCAGCTCCAGACAGAGCACAGATACGCAGTATTTT. Translated, it gives CASSSRQSTDTQYF. The gene calls are TRBV13 and TRBJ2-3; possible D gene TRBD1, 5 bases. Germline V lookup: CDR1 PRHDT, CDR2 FYEKMQ (reference sequence). Trimming cost V 4 bases and J 0 bases, with 8 bases left between them. This CDR3 comprises 14 residues.

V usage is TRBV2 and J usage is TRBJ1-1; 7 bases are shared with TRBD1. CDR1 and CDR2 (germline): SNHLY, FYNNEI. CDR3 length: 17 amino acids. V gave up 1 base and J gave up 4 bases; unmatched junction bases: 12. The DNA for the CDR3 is TGTGCCAGCAGTGAAGGACAGGGTCCGAGGTCGCTCACTGAAGCTTTCTTT. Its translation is CASSEGQGPRSLTEAFF.

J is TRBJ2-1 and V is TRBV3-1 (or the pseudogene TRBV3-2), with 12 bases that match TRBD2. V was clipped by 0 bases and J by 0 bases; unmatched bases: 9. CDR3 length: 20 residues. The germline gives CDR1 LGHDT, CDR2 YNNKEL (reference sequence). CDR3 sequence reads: CASSQEEGGLAGISYNEQFF. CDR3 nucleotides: TGTGCCAGCAGCCAAGAAGAAGGCGGACTAGCGGGAATCTCCTACAATGAGCAGTTCTTC.

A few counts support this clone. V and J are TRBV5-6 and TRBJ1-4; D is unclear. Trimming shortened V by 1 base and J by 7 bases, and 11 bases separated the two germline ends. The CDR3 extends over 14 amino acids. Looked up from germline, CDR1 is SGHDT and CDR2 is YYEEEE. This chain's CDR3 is CASSLWERSEKLFF. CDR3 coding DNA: TGTGCCAGCAGCTTGTGGGAGAGAAGTGAAAAACTGTTTTTT. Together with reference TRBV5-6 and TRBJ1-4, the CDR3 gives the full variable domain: DAGVTQSPTHLIKTRGQQVTLRCSPKSGHDTVSWYQQALGQGPQFIFQYYEEEERQRGNFPDRFSGHQFPNYSSELNVNALLLGDSALYLCASSLWERSEKLFFGSGTQLSVL.

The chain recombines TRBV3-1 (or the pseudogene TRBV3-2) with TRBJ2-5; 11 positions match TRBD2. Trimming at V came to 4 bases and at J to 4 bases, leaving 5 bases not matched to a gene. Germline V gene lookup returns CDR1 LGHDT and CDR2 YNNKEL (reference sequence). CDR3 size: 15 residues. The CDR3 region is CASSRIAGGPETQYF. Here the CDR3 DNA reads TGTGCCAGCAGCCGTATAGCGGGGGGGCCAGAGACCCAGTACTTC.

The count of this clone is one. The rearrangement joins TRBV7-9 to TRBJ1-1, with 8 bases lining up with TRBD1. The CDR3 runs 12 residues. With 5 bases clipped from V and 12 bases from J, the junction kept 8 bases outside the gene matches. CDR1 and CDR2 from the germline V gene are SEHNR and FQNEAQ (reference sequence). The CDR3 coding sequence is TGTGCCAGCAGCCTCGGACAGGGCCCCACTTTCTTT. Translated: CASSLGQGPTFF.

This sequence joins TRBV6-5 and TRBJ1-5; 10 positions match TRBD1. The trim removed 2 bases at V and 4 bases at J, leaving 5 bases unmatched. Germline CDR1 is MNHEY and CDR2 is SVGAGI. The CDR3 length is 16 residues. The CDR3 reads CASSYPPGQGNQPQHF. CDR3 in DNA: TGTGCCAGCAGTTACCCACCGGGACAGGGGAATCAGCCCCAGCATTTT.

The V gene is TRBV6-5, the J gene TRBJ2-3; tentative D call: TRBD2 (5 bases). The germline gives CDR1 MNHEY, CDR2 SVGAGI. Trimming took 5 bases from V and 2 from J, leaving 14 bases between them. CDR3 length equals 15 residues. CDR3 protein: CASSQSGLLTDTQYF. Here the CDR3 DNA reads TGTGCCAGCAGTCAGAGCGGACTCCTCACAGATACGCAGTATTTT.

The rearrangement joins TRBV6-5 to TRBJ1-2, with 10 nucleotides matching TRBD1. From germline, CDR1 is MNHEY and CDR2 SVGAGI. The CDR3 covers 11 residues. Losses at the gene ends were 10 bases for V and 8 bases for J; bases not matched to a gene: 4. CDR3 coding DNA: TGTGCCACGGGGACAGGGGCAGGCTACACCTTC. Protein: CATGTGAGYTF.

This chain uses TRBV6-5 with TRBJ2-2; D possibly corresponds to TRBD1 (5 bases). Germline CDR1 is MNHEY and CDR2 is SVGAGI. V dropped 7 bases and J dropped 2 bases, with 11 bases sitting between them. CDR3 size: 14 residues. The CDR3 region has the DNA TGTGCCAGCATCTTAGGACAAAACACCGGGGAGCTGTTTTTT. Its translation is CASILGQNTGELFF.

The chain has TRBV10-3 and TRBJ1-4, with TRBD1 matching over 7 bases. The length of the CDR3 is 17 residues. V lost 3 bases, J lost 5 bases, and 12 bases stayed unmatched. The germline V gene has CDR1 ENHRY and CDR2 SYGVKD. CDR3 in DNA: TGTGCCATCAGTGACGTAAAAGGGACAGCCCGAAATGAAAAACTGTTTTTT. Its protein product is CAISDVKGTARNEKLFF.

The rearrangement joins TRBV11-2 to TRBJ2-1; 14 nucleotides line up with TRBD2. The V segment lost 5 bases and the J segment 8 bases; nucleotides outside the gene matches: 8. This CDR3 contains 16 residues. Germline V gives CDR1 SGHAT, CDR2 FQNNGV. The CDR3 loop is CASSKTPGLAGDEQFF. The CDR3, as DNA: TGTGCCAGCAGCAAAACTCCGGGACTAGCGGGGGATGAGCAGTTCTTC.

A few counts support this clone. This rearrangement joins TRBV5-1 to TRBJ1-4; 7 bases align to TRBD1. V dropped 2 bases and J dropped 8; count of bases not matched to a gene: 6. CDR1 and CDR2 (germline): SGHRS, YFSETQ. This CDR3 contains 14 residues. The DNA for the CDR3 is TGCGCCAGCAGCTTAGGGGGCCGGAGGGAAAAACTGTTTTTT. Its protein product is CASSLGGRREKLFF.

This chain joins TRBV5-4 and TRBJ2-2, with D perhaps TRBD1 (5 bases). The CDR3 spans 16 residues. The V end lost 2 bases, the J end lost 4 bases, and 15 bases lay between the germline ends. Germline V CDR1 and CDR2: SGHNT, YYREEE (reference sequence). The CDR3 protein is CASSFSVGRGTGELFF. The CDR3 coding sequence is TGTGCCAGCAGCTTCTCGGTCGGTAGGGGCACCGGGGAGCTGTTTTTT.

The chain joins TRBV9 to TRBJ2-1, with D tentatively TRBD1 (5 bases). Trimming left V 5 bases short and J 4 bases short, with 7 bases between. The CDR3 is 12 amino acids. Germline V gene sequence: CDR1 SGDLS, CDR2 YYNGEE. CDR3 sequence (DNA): TGTGCCAGCAGTGACAGTTACAATGAGCAGTTCTTC. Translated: CASSDSYNEQFF.